One sample yielded the 6 T cell receptor beta chains listed below, sequenced in a study of cytomegalovirus exposure and HLA in healthy donors. The PCR made use of 60 Vbeta and 13 Jbeta primers. Method: immunoSEQ multiplex PCR; TCRdb's copy keeps in-frame clones and lacks some. The data contain roughly 140,000 clones, just under 85% of them singletons. The sequenced sample was PBMCs. Receptors were obtained from a man aged 35 to 55 in good health and CMV-seropositive.

The chain has TRBV11-3 and TRBJ1-2, with 12 bases that match TRBD1. The V and J ends lost 5 bases and 8 bases, in that order; junction bases with no gene match: 9. This CDR3 is 15 amino acids long. Germline V gene lookup returns CDR1 SGHNT and CDR2 YENEEA. The CDR3 DNA reads TGTGCCAGCAGCCTGACGGGACAGGGGGCCTGGGGCTACACCTTC. It encodes CASSLTGQGAWGYTF.

Concerning this clone: One end of the junction does not line up with germline, which may come from a read error. The CDR3 region is CAISDHTGGQKTQYF. The DNA of the CDR3 is TGTGCCATCAGTGACCACACGGGGGGCCAAAAGACCCAGTACTTC. This chain connects TRBV10-3 to TRBJ2-5; D might be TRBD2 (7 bases). The CDR3 sequence is 15 residues long. The germline V gene encodes CDR1 ENHRY and CDR2 SYGVKD.

This clone occurred a few times. V gene TRBV20-1 combines with J gene TRBJ2-3, with unresolved D. The CDR3 is 10 amino acids. The germline V gene encodes CDR1 DFQATT and CDR2 SNEGSKA (reference sequence). Trimming removed 6 bases at V and 4 bases at J, with 5 bases between. Written as DNA, the CDR3 is TGCAGTGCCTCGGCAGATACGCAGTATTTT. This gives the protein CSASADTQYF.

The genes are TRBV5-1 and TRBJ1-1, with TRBD1 as a possible D gene (6 bases). The CDR3 sequence is 15 residues long. Trimming cost V 4 bases and J 3 bases, with 16 bases left between them. Germline lookup yields CDR1 SGHRS and CDR2 YFSETQ. Here the CDR3 DNA reads TGCGCCAGCAGCATCCCGGGGGGCTCGGACACTGAAGCTTTCTTT. This codes for CASSIPGGSDTEAFF.

The rearrangement links TRBV2 to TRBJ1-2; a weak D match, TRBD1 (5 bases). Germline V gene sequence: CDR1 SNHLY, CDR2 FYNNEI. V lost 9 bases, J lost 4 bases, and 15 bases lay in between. The CDR3 consists of 13 residues. The CDR3: CARGGDGFYGYTF. The CDR3 bases are TGTGCCAGGGGGGGGGACGGATTCTATGGCTACACCTTC.

The chain recombines TRBV7-2 with TRBJ2-1; D perhaps matches TRBD2 (5 bases). CDR3 length equals 13 residues. Trimming took 3 bases from V and 7 from J, leaving 10 bases between them. CDR1 and CDR2 (germline): SGHTA, FQGNSA. CDR3 sequence reads: CASSLTRENEQFF. The CDR3 nucleotides are TGTGCCAGCAGCTTGACTCGGGAAAATGAGCAGTTCTTC.